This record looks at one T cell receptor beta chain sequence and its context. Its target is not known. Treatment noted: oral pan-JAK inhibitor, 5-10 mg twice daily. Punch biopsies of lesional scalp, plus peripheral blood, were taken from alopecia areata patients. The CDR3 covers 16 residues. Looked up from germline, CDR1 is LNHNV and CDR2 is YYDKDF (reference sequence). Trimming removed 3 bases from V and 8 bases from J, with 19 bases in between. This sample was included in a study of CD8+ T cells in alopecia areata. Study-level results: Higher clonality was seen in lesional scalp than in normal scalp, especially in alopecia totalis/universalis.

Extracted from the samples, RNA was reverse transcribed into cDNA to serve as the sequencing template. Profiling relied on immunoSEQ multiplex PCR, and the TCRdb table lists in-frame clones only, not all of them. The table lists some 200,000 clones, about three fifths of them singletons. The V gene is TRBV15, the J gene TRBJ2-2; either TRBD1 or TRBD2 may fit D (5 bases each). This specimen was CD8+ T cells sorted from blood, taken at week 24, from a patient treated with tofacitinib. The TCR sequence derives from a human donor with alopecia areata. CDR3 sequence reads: CATSSLRVGALGELFF. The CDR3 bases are TGTGCCACCAGCAGCCTCCGAGTCGGGGCGCTAGGGGAGCTGTTTTTT.